This TCR beta chain was documented in a study of T cell responses to AZD1222 COVID-19 vaccine. Profiling relied on immunoSEQ multiplex PCR, and the TCRdb table lists in-frame clones only, not all of them. The repertoire has fewer than 200,000 clones, approximately 89% of them found once; the top ten carry about 1.8%. The study's findings and limits: Only a handful of AZD1222 recipients were seropositive at baseline. Nearly half of spike-specific TCRs reportedly target unmutated variant regions. Across spike, vaccine-associated CD4 TCRs were found, dominant at 160-218 and 743-854. Females outnumbered males among donors, who were mostly white British; clonal diversity was possibly underestimated.

Concerning this clone itself: Its specificity is unknown.

CDR3 length equals 13 residues. Germline CDR1 MGHRA, CDR2 YSYEKL. V was cut by 4 bases and J by 3 bases, with 6 bases left in between. This TCR came from an adult who received the AZD1222 COVID-19 vaccine. The sample in question was peripheral blood, obtained 28 days after the second AZD1222 dose. V usage is TRBV4-1 and J usage is TRBJ1-4; no firm D call. The CDR3 bases are TGCGCCAGCAGCCTCGGGGCTAATGAAAAACTGTTTTTT. Amino acids: CASSLGANEKLFF.